This T cell receptor (beta chain) is from a study of blood T cell repertoires in COVID-19. Assay used: immunoSEQ multiplex PCR; TCRdb lists only in-frame clones, some missing. Found here are 68,000 or so clones, approximately 90% of them singletons; the top ten hold around 3.6%. Sequencing was performed on peripheral blood. The sequence came from a woman aged 45-59 years with COVID-19, enrolled during active disease.

The CDR3 DNA is TGTGCCAGTAGTAATCCTAGCGGGAGGGAGGGCTCCTACAATGAGCAGTTCTTC. Amino acids: CASSNPSGREGSYNEQFF. This chain joins TRBV19 and TRBJ2-1; 12 nucleotides line up with TRBD2. V dropped 4 bases and J dropped 0; count of bases not matched to a gene: 7. Germline CDR1 and CDR2: LNHDA and SQIVND (reference sequence). This CDR3 contains 18 residues. The complete variable domain, with remaining parts taken from reference TRBV19 and TRBJ2-1, reads DGGITQSPKYLFRKEGQNVTLSCEQNLNHDAMYWYRQDPGQGLRLIYYSQIVNDFQKGDIAEGYSVSREKKESFPLTVTSAQKNPTAFYLCASSNPSGREGSYNEQFFGPGTRLTVL.